This T cell receptor beta chain was captured by sequencing in a study of CD8 T cells in ankylosing spondylitis. This clonotype was detected many times. Its antigen is unidentified. TCRdb reanalysed the 5' RACE reads using MiXCR and keeps one entry per CDR3 protein. The sample has 270,000 or so distinct CDR3 sequences; 18% are singletons. Findings and caveats of the study: Reports say disease-linked clones showed up significantly more in matched ankylosing spondylitis synovial fluid.

The sample was blood, either unsorted or a sorted T cell fraction (not recorded which). The TCR was taken from a male donor with ankylosing spondylitis or in good health (not recorded which).

CDR3 sequence reads: CASREVEAFF. In nucleotides, the CDR3 is TGTGCCAGCAGAGAGGTTGAAGCTTTCTTT. The chain is built from TRBV28 and TRBJ1-1; D is undetermined. CDR1 MDHEN and CDR2 SYDVKM come from the germline V gene. The CDR3 has 10 amino acids. V lost 6 bases, J lost 7 bases, and 6 bases lay in between.